The present entry profiles one T cell receptor beta chain with its context. The antigen is not known. Investigators excluded patients with uncontrolled infection, other autoimmune disease, pregnancy or lactation. The PBMCs were sourced from fresh peripheral blood (more than 9 ml). From RNA transcripts, TCR beta CDR3 regions were amplified. First-round RT-PCR targeting the TCR CDR3 was performed with the HTBI primer set. TCRdb used MiXCR to reprocess the multiplex PCR reads, holding one entry per CDR3 protein. The sample lists under 400,000 distinct CDR3 sequences; 15% to 20% were seen once. This specimen comes from a study of T cells in Graves' hyperthyroidism and ophthalmopathy. Study background: Pretreatment peripheral blood was obtained at initial diagnosis.

The CDR3 is 14 amino acids. Germline V CDR1 and CDR2: LGHNA, YNFKEQ. Deletions cut 3 bases from V and 0 bases from J, with 6 bases between. Regarding the study as a whole: The blood repertoire included most of the expanded thyroid clonotypes above 0.001.

The sequencing input was blood. This clonotype originated in a woman aged 45-59 years with Graves' hyperthyroidism. The chain combines TRBV4-2 with TRBJ2-4, with D unresolved. This CDR3 reads CASSHPLAKNIQYF. CDR3 in DNA: TGTGCCAGCAGCCATCCTCTAGCCAAAAACATTCAGTACTTC.